Given below is one TCR beta chain in context. The target antigen is unknown. The PCR contained 60 Vbeta and 13 Jbeta primers. Here immunoSEQ multiplex PCR was the method, and the copy in TCRdb shows in-frame clones only, minus some. The table shows 75,000 to 90,000 clones, with roughly 85% occurring only once. This sample was included in a study of cytomegalovirus exposure and HLA in healthy donors. Study-wide results and limits: Three CMV-associated chains were confirmed in vitro to be specific for CMV antigens. Among the sequence variants, a highly shared cluster was likely an artifact of sequencing.

V dropped 4 bases and J dropped 5; count of bases not matched to a gene: 2. The CDR3 covers 14 residues. Germline CDR1 reads SEHNR; CDR2 reads FQNEAQ (reference sequence). Sequencing input: PBMCs. This chain joins TRBV7-9 and TRBJ2-3; 11 positions agree with TRBD2. The TCR was taken from a man aged 35-49 years in good health and CMV-seropositive. The CDR3 region is CASSSLAGVDTQYF. Written as DNA, the CDR3 is TGTGCCAGCAGCTCACTAGCGGGAGTAGATACGCAGTATTTT.